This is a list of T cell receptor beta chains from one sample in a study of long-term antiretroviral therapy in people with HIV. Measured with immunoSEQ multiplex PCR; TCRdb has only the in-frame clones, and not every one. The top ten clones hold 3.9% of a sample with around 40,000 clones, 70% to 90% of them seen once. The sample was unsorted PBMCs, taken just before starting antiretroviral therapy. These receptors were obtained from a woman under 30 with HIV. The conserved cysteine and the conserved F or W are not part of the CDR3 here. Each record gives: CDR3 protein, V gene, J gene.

CDR3: ASGTSGSLSSSYNEQF; V: TRBV12-5; J: TRBJ2-1
CDR3: ASSLGETTLKREQF; V: TRBV5-1; J: TRBJ2-1
CDR3: ASSFSTGEQF; V: TRBV6-6; J: TRBJ2-1
CDR3: ASSRGQGNTEAF; V: TRBV6-1; J: TRBJ1-1
CDR3: ATLRTGWATGYT; V: TRBV19; J: TRBJ1-2
CDR3: ASSLESGYLNTEAF; V: TRBV7-9; J: TRBJ1-1
CDR3: ASSLAMRTGGYGYT; V: TRBV5-5; J: TRBJ1-2
CDR3: ASSATGASEQY; V: TRBV19; J: TRBJ2-7
CDR3: ASSYRQKHQKLAKNIQY; V: TRBV9; J: TRBJ2-4
CDR3: ASSYSLGTANEQY; V: TRBV6-5; J: TRBJ2-7
CDR3: ASRGLAGDSYEQY; V: TRBV6-6; J: TRBJ2-7
CDR3: ASSVRGTNTGELF; V: TRBV9; J: TRBJ2-2
CDR3: ASSSQVSLAKNIQY; V: TRBV11-2; J: TRBJ2-4
CDR3: ASSYRRDGNYGYT; V: TRBV6-5; J: TRBJ1-2
CDR3: ASSEGGTNEKLF; V: TRBV6-4; J: TRBJ1-4
CDR3: ASSQEDLATDTQY; V: TRBV4-1; J: TRBJ2-3
CDR3: ASSLRTRGEKLF; V: TRBV7-2; J: TRBJ1-4
CDR3: ASSYSAEWEF; V: TRBV6-6; J: TRBJ2-1
CDR3: ASSELAGGKDEQF; V: TRBV10-3; J: TRBJ2-1
CDR3: ASSDEGSGAGELF; V: TRBV6-4; J: TRBJ2-2
CDR3: ASSLGLAGTSYEQY; V: TRBV5-4; J: TRBJ2-7
CDR3: ASSHRVQETQY; V: TRBV6-6; J: TRBJ2-5
CDR3: ASSTGNTRADTQY; V: TRBV5-1; J: TRBJ2-3
CDR3: ASSVANSGPYEQY; V: TRBV11-3; J: TRBJ2-7
CDR3: ATSGETGTVYEQY; V: TRBV15; J: TRBJ2-7
CDR3: ASSPRLAGLTGELF; V: TRBV9; J: TRBJ2-2
CDR3: ASSNRGETETQY; V: TRBV9; J: TRBJ2-5
CDR3: ASSPGTGNYEQY; V: TRBV11-2; J: TRBJ2-7
CDR3: ASSSGQGSYEQY; V: TRBV5-1; J: TRBJ2-7
CDR3: ASSTLSPYEQY; V: TRBV19; J: TRBJ2-7
CDR3: ASSESRPPRETQY; V: TRBV10-1; J: TRBJ2-5
CDR3: ATSRGDGPPYEQY; V: TRBV15; J: TRBJ2-7
CDR3: ASQERGIYGYT; V: TRBV28; J: TRBJ1-2
CDR3: ASSLEGREAF; V: TRBV7-9; J: TRBJ1-1
CDR3: ASSLDGRGITGELF; V: TRBV5-1; J: TRBJ2-2
CDR3: ASSLVSGVGSGEQF; V: TRBV7-2; J: TRBJ2-1
CDR3: ASSLIGDTEAF; V: TRBV7-8; J: TRBJ1-1
CDR3: ASSLETGVNYGYT; V: TRBV5-4; J: TRBJ1-2
CDR3: ASGLMGTGLVGGYT; V: TRBV12-5; J: TRBJ1-2
CDR3: ASSLKENYGYT; V: TRBV7-8; J: TRBJ1-2
CDR3: ASSLGGAGLNYEQY; V: TRBV7-2; J: TRBJ2-7
CDR3: ASSFVTVNYGYT; V: TRBV5-6; J: TRBJ1-2
CDR3: ASSPDRWGWTQY; V: TRBV14; J: TRBJ2-5
CDR3: ASSPPGQQNTEAF; V: TRBV18; J: TRBJ1-1
CDR3: ASSSTDRGVMSSYEQY; V: TRBV13; J: TRBJ2-7
CDR3: ASSENQGTGYT; V: TRBV7-3; J: TRBJ1-2
CDR3: ASSRADKSNQPQH; V: TRBV18; J: TRBJ1-5
CDR3: ASSLVAGGQETQY; V: TRBV5-4; J: TRBJ2-5
CDR3: ASSLSGRGEQF; V: TRBV19; J: TRBJ2-1